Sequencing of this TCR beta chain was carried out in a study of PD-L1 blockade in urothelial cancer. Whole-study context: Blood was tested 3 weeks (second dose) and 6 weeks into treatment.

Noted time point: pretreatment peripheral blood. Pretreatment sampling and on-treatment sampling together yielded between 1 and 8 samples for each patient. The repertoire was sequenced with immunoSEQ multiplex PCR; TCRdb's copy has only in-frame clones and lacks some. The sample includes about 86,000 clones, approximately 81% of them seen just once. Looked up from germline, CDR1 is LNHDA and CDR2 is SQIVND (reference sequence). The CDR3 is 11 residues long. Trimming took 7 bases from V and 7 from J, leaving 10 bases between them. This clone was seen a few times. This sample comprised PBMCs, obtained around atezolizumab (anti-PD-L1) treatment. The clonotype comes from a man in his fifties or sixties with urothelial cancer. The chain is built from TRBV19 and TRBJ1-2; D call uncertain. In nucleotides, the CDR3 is TGTGCCAGTAAGTCACTTCGTGGCTACACCTTC. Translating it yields CASKSLRGYTF.